One and the same sample provided the 18 T cell receptor beta chains below, sequenced in a study of T cell responses to AZD1222 COVID-19 vaccine (dated by TCRdb to the early 2020s). What this sample's time point label stands for: baseline before first vaccination. Libraries were made using the immunoSEQ multiplex PCR assay. As stored in TCRdb, this immuneACCESS dataset retains in-frame rearrangements with V and J assigned. A fraction of the clones does not appear; measured against another copy, unresolved V genes explain less than half of the discrepancy, and the remainder lacks a known reason. The sample table holds approximately 150,000 clones, of which roughly nine tenths were seen once. Under 2.5% of the sample comes from the top ten. The material was peripheral blood, obtained on day 0 of AZD1222 vaccination. Source of these receptors: an adult in good health.

The CDR3 nucleotides read TGCAGTGCTAGTGAAGGCCGGACAGGGTATACTGAAGCTTTCTTT. The encoded protein is CSASEGRTGYTEAFF. This chain joins TRBV20-1 and TRBJ1-1; TRBD1 aligns across 8 bases. The junction had 11 bases not matched to a gene; V was cut back by 3 bases and J by 5 bases. CDR3 length equals 15 residues. Per the germline V gene, CDR1 is DFQATT and CDR2 is SNEGSKA (reference sequence).

CDR3 nucleotides: TGTGCCAGCAGCGTAGCGTGGACTAGCGACTACGAGCAGTACTTC. Amino acids: CASSVAWTSDYEQYF. The chain uses TRBV9 and TRBJ2-7; 9 bases match TRBD2. V trimming: 0 bases; J trimming: 3 bases; junction bases outside the gene matches: 4. The CDR3 totals 15 residues. Germline CDR1 and CDR2: SGDLS and YYNGEE.

The chain recombines TRBV9 with TRBJ2-2, with D unresolved. Trimming pared 5 bases from V and 4 bases from J, leaving 21 bases between. The CDR3 runs 17 residues. Germline V gene data show CDR1 as SGDLS and CDR2 as YYNGEE. This CDR3 reads CASSHALSLPATGELFF. CDR3 coding DNA: TGTGCCAGCAGTCACGCTTTGAGTCTGCCAGCCACCGGGGAGCTGTTTTTT.

In DNA form, the CDR3 reads TGCGCCAGCAGCCCAAGAACAGGTACCTACGAGCAGTACTTC. The encoded protein is CASSPRTGTYEQYF. The J gene is TRBJ2-7, the V gene TRBV4-3; the D gene is possibly TRBD1 (5 bases). The CDR3 loop spans 14 amino acids. In germline, CDR1 is LGHNA, CDR2 YSLEER. Trimming removed 4 bases from V and 2 bases from J, with 12 bases in between.

The chain employs TRBV6-1 and TRBJ1-2, with D unresolved. Germline values: CDR1 MNHNS, CDR2 SASEGT. CDR3 size: 14 residues. The V gene lost 1 base and the J gene lost 4 bases, with 10 bases spanning the gap. CDR3 sequence reads: CASSEGKGVYGYTF. The DNA for the CDR3 is TGTGCCAGCAGTGAAGGTAAAGGTGTCTATGGCTACACCTTC.

V is TRBV5-4 and J is TRBJ2-2; a possible D gene is TRBD1 (6 bases). V was trimmed by 4 bases and J by 1 base, leaving 14 bases between them. In germline, CDR1 is SGHNT, CDR2 YYREEE (reference sequence). This CDR3 spans 16 amino acids. CDR3: CASSVAGVRNTGELFF. The DNA of the CDR3 is TGTGCCAGCAGCGTTGCAGGGGTGAGGAACACCGGGGAGCTGTTTTTT.

This clone appeared a few times. The chain combines TRBV28 with TRBJ1-2; 9 nucleotides match TRBD1. The CDR3 runs 15 residues. With 5 bases clipped from V and 4 bases from J, the junction kept 8 bases outside the gene matches. CDR1 and CDR2 from the germline V gene are MDHEN and SYDVKM. CDR3 nucleotides: TGTGCCAGCAGTCGCCTACAGGGGGCATTCTATGGCTACACCTTC. This sequence encodes CASSRLQGAFYGYTF.

The gene calls are TRBV15 and TRBJ1-1, with D uncertain. The CDR3 runs 16 residues. Looked up from germline, CDR1 is LNHNV and CDR2 is YYDKDF (reference sequence). The ends were cut back, 0 bases at V and 5 bases at J, with 16 bases in the middle. The CDR3: CATSRDNVGMRTEAFF. DNA of the CDR3: TGTGCCACCAGCAGAGATAATGTGGGAATGAGGACTGAAGCTTTCTTT.

The chain joins TRBV6-6 to TRBJ2-3; 7 positions agree with TRBD1. V was pared by 6 bases and J by 2 bases, with 5 bases of the junction left unmatched. Germline V lookup: CDR1 MNHNY, CDR2 SVGAGI (reference sequence). The CDR3 is 14 residues long. CDR3 in DNA: TGTGCCAGCAGCTGGGGACAGAACACAGATACGCAGTATTTT. Translated: CASSWGQNTDTQYF.

In this sample, this clone turned up once. The chain has TRBV5-5 and TRBJ1-1; D ambiguous. Germline-derived CDR1 and CDR2 are SGHKS and YYEKEE (reference sequence). The CDR3 runs 15 residues. Trimming took off 2 bases at V and 1 base at J, with 12 bases between the two ends. Here the CDR3 reads CASSFFEGSNTEAFF. The CDR3 DNA reads TGTGCCAGCAGCTTTTTTGAGGGATCGAACACTGAAGCTTTCTTT.

This chain connects TRBV5-6 to TRBJ2-3; TRBD1 or TRBD2 may be the D gene (5 bases each). Germline values: CDR1 SGHDT, CDR2 YYEEEE. The CDR3 has 16 amino acids. Trimming cost V 6 bases and J 2 bases, with 19 bases left between them. CDR3 nucleotides: TGTGCCAGCATACTACATCGGGGACCAACCACAGATACGCAGTATTTT. This gives the protein CASILHRGPTTDTQYF.

Written as DNA, the CDR3 is TGTGCCAGCAGTTACCCCGATCAAGTGGGAGGGGATACGCAGTATTTT. It yields the protein CASSYPDQVGGDTQYF. The chain carries TRBV6-6 and TRBJ2-3; TRBD2 aligns across 7 bases. Germline CDR1 reads MNHNY; CDR2 reads SVGAGI (reference sequence). The trim removed 2 bases at V and 6 bases at J, leaving 11 bases unmatched. This CDR3 spans 16 amino acids.

V usage is TRBV28 and J usage is TRBJ2-7; D call uncertain. The CDR3 totals 14 residues. CDR1 is MDHEN and CDR2 is SYDVKM in the germline V gene. V gave up 3 bases and J gave up 4 bases, with 13 bases separating them. The CDR3 loop reads CASSFRWTLYEQYF. CDR3 nucleotide sequence: TGTGCCAGCAGTTTTCGGTGGACGTTATACGAGCAGTACTTC.

This chain links TRBV4-3 with TRBJ2-1; 8 bases align to TRBD2. The trim removed 3 bases at V and 5 bases at J, leaving 3 bases unmatched. The CDR3 is 14 residues long. CDR1 LGHNA and CDR2 YSLEER come from the germline V gene. The CDR3 region has the DNA TGCGCCAGCAGCCAGGCGGGGGGAGACAATGAGCAGTTCTTC. The encoded protein is CASSQAGGDNEQFF.

The chain joins TRBV10-3 to TRBJ2-5; D is ambiguous. Deletions cut 4 bases from V and 1 base from J, with 10 bases between. CDR1 and CDR2 (germline): ENHRY, SYGVKD. This CDR3 has 14 residues. The CDR3 sequence: CAISAGPGQETQYF. As DNA, the CDR3 is TGTGCCATCAGTGCAGGACCCGGCCAAGAGACCCAGTACTTC.

This CDR3 is CASSLEGGVAEAFF. The CDR3 DNA reads as TGTGCCAGCAGCTTGGAAGGGGGCGTCGCTGAAGCTTTCTTT. This chain uses TRBV11-2 with TRBJ1-1, with 7 positions matching TRBD1. The germline CDR1 and CDR2 sequences are SGHAT and FQNNGV. V trimming: 3 bases; J trimming: 6 bases; junction bases outside the gene matches: 7. The CDR3 runs to 14 residues.

The chain employs TRBV5-6 and TRBJ1-1; D not resolved. Per germline, CDR1 SGHDT and CDR2 YYEEEE. The CDR3 is made up of 13 amino acids. V gave up 7 bases and J gave up 3 bases, with 13 bases separating them. For the CDR3, the DNA is TGTGCCAGCCTAGGGCGAGGTTACACTGAAGCTTTCTTT. Translated, it gives CASLGRGYTEAFF.

The chain uses TRBV7-7 and TRBJ2-1; D is undetermined. V lost 5 bases and J 9 bases, leaving 14 bases between the germline ends. Germline assignment: CDR1 SSHAT and CDR2 FNYEAQ (reference sequence). The CDR3 runs 13 residues. The CDR3 protein is CASSIETISEQFF. In DNA, the CDR3 is TGTGCCAGCAGCATCGAGACGATAAGTGAGCAGTTCTTC.